These T cell receptor beta chains were read from a single sample in a study of monozygotic twins with inflammatory bowel disease. One entry per CDR3 protein, without DNA, is what TCRdb gives after re-calling the 5' RACE reads. This listing includes fewer than 350,000 distinct CDR3 sequences. The sequenced material came from blood. The origin of the receptors is a human donor with ulcerative colitis or Crohn's disease, or a healthy co-twin of an affected twin (not recorded which). Each CDR3 is given with its conserved first and last residue.

CDR3 protein	V gene	J gene
CASSPPDRLGVYTF	TRBV7-9	TRBJ1-2
CSAPEKVVYTF	TRBV20-1	TRBJ1-2
CASSLGSGGVYEQYF	TRBV12-3/TRBV12-4	TRBJ2-7
CASSSGTNNSPLHF	TRBV5-1	TRBJ1-6
CATSRDLTSGRRNEQFF	TRBV15	TRBJ2-1
CATRGDRGMSGSYEQYF	TRBV24-1	TRBJ2-7
CASSYGSENQPQHF	TRBV6-2/TRBV6-3	TRBJ1-5
CASSTTGLTGELFF	TRBV12-3/TRBV12-4	TRBJ2-2
CSAISQGGNQPQHF	TRBV20-1	TRBJ1-5
CASSGGGQGTETQYF	TRBV5-1	TRBJ2-5
CASSQDGGGITGELFF	TRBV4-3	TRBJ2-2
CSVEVGNYGYTF	TRBV29-1	TRBJ1-2
CASSLTSGVNYGYTF	TRBV27	TRBJ1-2
CASTLPGAQETQYF	TRBV28	TRBJ2-5
CASSRNRRDTQYF	TRBV7-2	TRBJ2-3
CASSIGQTYGYTF	TRBV19	TRBJ1-2
CASSQGRVQNTEAFF	TRBV4-1	TRBJ1-1
CASSLLGLGGYTF	TRBV5-4	TRBJ1-2
CASSLGAGGGTDTQYF	TRBV7-2	TRBJ2-3
CATQGSSYNEQFF	TRBV10-3	TRBJ2-1
CASSTYLKGGQDNTGELFF	TRBV27	TRBJ2-2
CASSPDRVKSWHNSPLHF	TRBV28	TRBJ1-6
CASSFSGRVTSTDTQYF	TRBV5-1	TRBJ2-3
CSVELRTGRDYEQYF	TRBV29-1	TRBJ2-7
CASSLIGGSYEQYF	TRBV7-3	TRBJ2-7
CASSFGPAYEQYF	TRBV6-5	TRBJ2-7
CASSLGQGPFAGELFF	TRBV5-1	TRBJ2-2
CASSLVGDRELFF	TRBV12-3/TRBV12-4	TRBJ2-2